This TCR beta chain was sequenced during a study of blood T cells in healthy people across ages. About the study: Capture via template switching afforded approximately one barcoded beta molecule per two T cells. Overall study findings and caveats: Estimated diversity that came from one million T cells was considered an underestimate. It was the long-lived donors that had more naive CD4+ cells and higher diversity than aged donors.

Through a sample-barcoded 5' primer and a J-beta primer mix, a second PCR was run for roughly 6 to 11 cycles. TCRdb analysed the 5' RACE reads with MiXCR anew, one entry per CDR3 protein. Here the sample spans some 710,000 distinct CDR3 sequences, about 42% being singletons. CDR3 size: 13 residues. The germline gives CDR1 DFQATT, CDR2 SNEGSKA (reference sequence). The germline V and J ends were trimmed by 1 base and 8 bases, with 14 bases remaining between them. Notes on this clonotype: Its antigen is undetermined.

The TCR sequence derives from a man aged 80 or over in good health. Input material: blood. The chain carries TRBV20-1 and TRBJ1-2; tentative D call: TRBD1 (6 bases). CDR3 bases: TGCAGTGCTAGAGGACCAGGGGACGGCGGCTACACCTTC. It yields the protein CSARGPGDGGYTF.